Described below is a single T cell receptor (beta chain) sequence and its context. During active infection, Seattle patients enrolled and were then monitored through disease. The record originates from a study of blood T cell repertoires in COVID-19. Whole-study context: Sample material is recorded as cDNA or gDNA derived from T cells, B-cell-depleted T cells, or PBMCs.

In the original workflow: From reference gene primer amplification, estimates of nucleated cell counts were derived. Assay used: immunoSEQ multiplex PCR; TCRdb lists only in-frame clones, some missing. The DNA was the basis for D and trimming; V, J and clone size are from that table. This repertoire shows roughly 220,000 clones, roughly 81% found once; its top ten account for around 7.5%. V lost 4 bases and J lost 3; bases outside the gene matches: 7. The CDR3 is 15 residues long. The germline gives CDR1 SGHDT, CDR2 YYEEEE. The sequence was collected from a woman older than 75 with COVID-19, enrolled during active disease. Sequenced material: peripheral blood. The chain employs TRBV5-6 and TRBJ1-5; 7 nucleotides line up with TRBD1. In nucleotides, the CDR3 is TGTGCCAGCAGCCGTTGGGGACAGCTCAATCAGCCCCAGCATTTT. It codes for CASSRWGQLNQPQHF.